These 7 T cell receptor beta chains were all obtained from the same sample, sequenced in a study of glioma-infiltrating T cells. The iRepertoire nested amplicon-rescue multiplex PCR amplified TCR alpha and beta CDR3s from RNA. In TCRdb, the multiplex PCR reads were re-called with MiXCR into one record per CDR3 protein. Here the sample spans about 130,000 distinct CDR3 sequences, about 25% being singletons. The sequenced sample consisted of glioma tissue, nonneoplastic brain tissue, or PBMCs (not recorded which). These receptors originate from a human donor with low-grade glioma or glioblastoma, undergoing nonglioma brain surgery, or in good health (not recorded which).

The chain recombines TRBV28 with TRBJ1-4; weak D call: TRBD1 (5 bases). Trimming pared 2 bases from V and 4 bases from J, leaving 8 bases between. Germline V CDR1 and CDR2: MDHEN, SYDVKM. The CDR3 length is 14 residues. CDR3 residues: CASSLGGVNEKLFF. As DNA, the CDR3 is TGTGCCAGCAGTTTAGGGGGGGTTAATGAAAAACTGTTTTTT.

This clonotype was counted a few times. This chain connects TRBV7-8 to TRBJ2-3; D is unclear. The CDR3 runs 13 residues. CDR1 and CDR2 (germline): SGHVS, FQNEAQ. With 5 bases removed from V and 6 bases from J, the gap between germline ends came to 12 bases. Written as DNA, the CDR3 is TGTGCCAGCAGCCAAAGGCTGGCGGATACGCAGTATTTT. Encoded protein: CASSQRLADTQYF.

At least ten counts were recorded for this clonotype. The CDR3 DNA reads as TGTGCCACCAGCAGCGACTGGGGGACCCAGTACTTC. As protein: CATSSDWGTQYF. The V gene is TRBV15, the J gene TRBJ2-5; D is undetermined. The V and J ends lost 3 bases and 7 bases respectively, with 9 bases between them. The CDR3 totals 12 residues. CDR1 and CDR2 (germline): LNHNV, YYDKDF (reference sequence).

This chain connects TRBV19 to TRBJ1-1; the D gene is possibly TRBD1 (5 bases). This CDR3 contains 12 residues. Germline CDR1 and CDR2: LNHDA and SQIVND (reference sequence). V was clipped by 3 bases and J by 7 bases, with 9 bases between them. The CDR3 loop is CASSIRGNEAFF. DNA of the CDR3: TGTGCCAGTAGTATCCGGGGCAATGAAGCTTTCTTT.

Only a few counts were recorded for this clonotype. The chain recombines TRBV7-9 with TRBJ2-5; tentative D call: TRBD1 (8 bases). The CDR3 is 17 amino acids. Germline V gene sequence: CDR1 SEHNR, CDR2 FQNEAQ (reference sequence). The germline V and J ends were trimmed by 8 bases and 5 bases, with 27 bases remaining between them. CDR3 amino acids: CASDSPRGGQELETQYF. Here the CDR3 DNA reads TGTGCCAGCGATTCACCTAGGGGGGGACAGGAGTTGGAGACCCAGTACTTC.

Concerning this clonotype: Since no conserved phenylalanine or tryptophan closes the CDR3, a read error is the likely cause. J is TRBJ1-1 and V is TRBV7-9; maybe TRBD1 (5 bases). Germline V gene lookup returns CDR1 SEHNR and CDR2 FQNEAQ (reference sequence). The ends were cut back, 5 bases at V and 8 bases at J, with 15 bases in the middle. This CDR3 contains 13 residues. The CDR3 region has the DNA TGTGCCAGCAGCCTAGGGGACCGAGGGGAAGCTTTCTTG. This gives the protein CASSLGDRGEAFL.

In this sample, this clonotype turned up once. The chain has TRBV7-9 and TRBJ1-6, with a tentative D call TRBD1 (5 bases). The CDR3 runs to 16 residues. V shed 8 bases and J shed 8 bases, with 22 bases lying between them. Per the germline V gene, CDR1 is SEHNR and CDR2 is FQNEAQ (reference sequence). In DNA, the CDR3 is TGTGCCAGCGGAACCCCCGGGGGACGGAAAGATTCACCCCTCCACTTT. Protein sequence: CASGTPGGRKDSPLHF. Full variable domain (remainder filled in from reference TRBV7-9 and TRBJ1-6): DTGVSQNPRHKITKRGQNVTFRCDPISEHNRLYWYRQTLGQGPEFLTYFQNEAQLEKSRLLSDRFSAERPKGSFSTLEIQRTEQGDSAMYLCASGTPGGRKDSPLHFGNGTRLTVT.